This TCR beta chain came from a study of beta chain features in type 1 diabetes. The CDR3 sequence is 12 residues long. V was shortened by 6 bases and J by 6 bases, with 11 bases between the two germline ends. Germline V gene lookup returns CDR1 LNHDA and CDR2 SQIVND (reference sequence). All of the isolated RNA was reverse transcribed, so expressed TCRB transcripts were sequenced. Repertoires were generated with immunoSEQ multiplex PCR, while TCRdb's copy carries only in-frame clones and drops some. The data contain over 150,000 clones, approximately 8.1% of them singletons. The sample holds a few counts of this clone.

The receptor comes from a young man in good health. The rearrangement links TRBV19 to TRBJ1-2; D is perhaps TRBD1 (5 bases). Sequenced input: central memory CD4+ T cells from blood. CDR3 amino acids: CASSLGGDGYTF. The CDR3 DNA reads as TGTGCCAGTAGCCTCGGGGGGGATGGCTACACCTTC.